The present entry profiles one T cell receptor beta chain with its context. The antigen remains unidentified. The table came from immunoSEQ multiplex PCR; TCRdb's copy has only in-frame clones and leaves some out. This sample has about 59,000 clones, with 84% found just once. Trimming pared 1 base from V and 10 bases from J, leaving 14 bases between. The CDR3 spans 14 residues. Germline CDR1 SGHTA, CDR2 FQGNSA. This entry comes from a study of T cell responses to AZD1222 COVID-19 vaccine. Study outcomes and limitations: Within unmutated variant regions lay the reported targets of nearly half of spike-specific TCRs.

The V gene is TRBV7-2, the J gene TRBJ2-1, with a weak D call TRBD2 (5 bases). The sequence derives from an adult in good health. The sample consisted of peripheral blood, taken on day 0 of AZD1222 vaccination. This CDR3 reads CASSLGRPAGEQFF. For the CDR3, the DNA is TGTGCCAGCAGCTTAGGACGGCCCGCGGGCGAGCAGTTCTTC.